Listed here are 4 T cell receptor beta chains from one sample, sequenced in a study of CD8 T cells in ankylosing spondylitis. TCRdb reprocessed the 5' RACE reads via MiXCR and lists one record per CDR3 protein. The sample holds 230,000 or so distinct CDR3 sequences; roughly 18% are singletons and the top ten take approximately 32%. The specimen was blood, either unsorted or a sorted T cell fraction (not recorded which). These receptors were collected from a male donor with ankylosing spondylitis or in good health (not recorded which).

This clonotype was seen a handful of times. The J gene is TRBJ2-7, the V gene TRBV20-1; D may be TRBD2 (6 bases). The CDR3 spans 15 residues. Germline loops: CDR1 DFQATT, CDR2 SNEGSKA (reference sequence). V lost 6 bases, J lost 3 bases, and 21 bases lay in between. CDR3 sequence reads: CSAEDDGTPDYEQYF. CDR3 DNA sequence: TGCAGTGCAGAAGATGACGGGACTCCCGACTACGAGCAGTACTTC.

This clonotype occurred a few times. The chain is built from TRBV5-1 and TRBJ1-1, with 8 bases fitting TRBD1. J gave up 6 bases and V 4 bases, and 5 bases lay outside the gene matches. The germline V gene has CDR1 SGHRS and CDR2 YFSETQ. The CDR3 has 13 residues. The CDR3 loop is CASSNDRGPEAFF. CDR3 DNA: TGCGCCAGCAGCAACGACAGGGGCCCTGAAGCTTTCTTT.

This clonotype was picked up a small number of times. The chain uses TRBV5-1 and TRBJ2-1; 7 bases agree with TRBD2. This CDR3 is built from 19 residues. CDR1 and CDR2 (germline): SGHRS, YFSETQ. The V and J ends lost 0 bases and 0 bases, in that order; junction bases with no gene match: 12. CDR3 sequence: CASSLEASGRTSSYNEQFF. The CDR3 bases are TGCGCCAGCAGCTTGGAGGCTAGCGGACGGACTAGCTCCTACAATGAGCAGTTCTTC.

This chain links TRBV7-9 with TRBJ2-7; no clear D. The CDR3 extends over 14 amino acids. V was pared by 5 bases and J by 2 bases, with 13 bases between. CDR1 and CDR2 (germline): SEHNR, FQNEAQ (reference sequence). CDR3 bases: TGTGCCAGCAGCCCCCCCCCAGGTCCCTACGAGCAGTACTTC. Encoded protein: CASSPPPGPYEQYF.